Shown below are 5 T cell receptor beta chains from a single sample sequenced in a study of T cell repertoires in cytomegalovirus infection. TCRdb analysed the reads with MiXCR anew, one entry per CDR3 protein. The top ten hold under 15% of the sample, which has approximately 1,000,000 distinct CDR3 sequences, roughly a third seen once. Their antigens are not known. Sequences were derived from cultured CD8+ T cells from PBMCs, sampled from culture after CMV antigen stimulation. The receptors here all came from a human donor in good health (CMV status not recorded). Some clones in this sample may be carry-over from other donors' samples.

V gene TRBV4-3 combines with J gene TRBJ2-1, with 7 bases aligning to TRBD2. The J segment lost 7 bases and the V segment lost 3 bases, leaving 6 bases of the junction unmatched. Germline-derived CDR1 and CDR2 are LGHNA and YSLEER. This CDR3 comprises 14 residues. The CDR3 reads CASSHARLANEQFF. The CDR3 DNA is TGCGCCAGCAGCCACGCCCGACTAGCAAATGAGCAGTTCTTC.

This clonotype has just a few counts. The chain has TRBV7-9 and TRBJ2-7; TRBD1 is a possible D gene (6 bases). V lost 3 bases and J lost 5, with 11 bases in between. Germline CDR1 and CDR2: SEHNR and FQNEAQ (reference sequence). CDR3 length equals 13 residues. CDR3 sequence (DNA): TGTGCCAGCAGCTTTACTCAGGGGCACGAGCAGTACTTC. Translating it yields CASSFTQGHEQYF.

This clonotype showed up just once. This chain links TRBV6-5 with TRBJ2-7; 7 bases match TRBD2. Germline V gene lookup returns CDR1 MNHEY and CDR2 SVGAGI. The CDR3 is 16 amino acids. V shed 0 bases, J shed 0 bases, and the junction held 5 bases outside the gene matches. In nucleotides, the CDR3 is TGTGCCAGCAGTTACTCATGGGGGGGTGACTCCTACGAGCAGTACTTC. It translates to CASSYSWGGDSYEQYF.

The chain joins TRBV2 to TRBJ1-2; TRBD1 matches 7 bases. Germline V lookup: CDR1 SNHLY, CDR2 FYNNEI. Unmatched junction bases numbered 12, after V lost 11 bases and J lost 6 bases. This CDR3 region has 13 residues. CDR3 sequence: CADKTGASDGYTF. DNA for the CDR3: TGTGCCGACAAAACAGGGGCAAGTGATGGCTACACCTTC.

The gene calls are TRBV7-2 and TRBJ1-2; possible D gene TRBD1, 5 bases. The length of the CDR3 is 14 residues. V lost 5 bases to trimming and J lost 4 bases, with 14 bases between them. Germline V gene sequence: CDR1 SGHTA, CDR2 FQGNSA. CDR3 amino acids: CASSPGGTVYGYTF. The CDR3 DNA sequence: TGTGCCAGCAGCCCGGGGGGGACCGTCTATGGCTACACCTTC.